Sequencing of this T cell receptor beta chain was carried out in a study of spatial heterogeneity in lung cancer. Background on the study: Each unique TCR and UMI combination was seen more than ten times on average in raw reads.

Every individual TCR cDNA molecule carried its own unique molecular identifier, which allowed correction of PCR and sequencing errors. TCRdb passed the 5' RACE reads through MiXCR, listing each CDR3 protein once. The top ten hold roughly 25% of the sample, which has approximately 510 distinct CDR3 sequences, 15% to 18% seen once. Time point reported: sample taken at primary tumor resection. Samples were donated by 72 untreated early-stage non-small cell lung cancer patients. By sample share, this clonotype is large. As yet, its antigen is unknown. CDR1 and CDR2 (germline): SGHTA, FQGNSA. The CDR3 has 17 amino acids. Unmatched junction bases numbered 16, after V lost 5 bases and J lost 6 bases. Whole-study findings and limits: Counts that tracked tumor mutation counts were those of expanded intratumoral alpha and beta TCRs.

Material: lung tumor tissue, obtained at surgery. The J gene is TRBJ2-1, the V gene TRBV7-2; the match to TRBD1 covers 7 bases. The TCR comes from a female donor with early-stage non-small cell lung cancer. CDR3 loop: CASSPRQGAAMGNEQFF. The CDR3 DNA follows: TGTGCCAGCAGCCCACGACAGGGAGCCGCGATGGGCAATGAGCAGTTCTTC. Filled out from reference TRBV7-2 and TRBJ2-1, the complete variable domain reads GAGVSQSPSNKVTEKGKDVELRCDPISGHTALYWYRQSLGQGLEFLIYFQGNSAPDKSGLPSDRFSAERTGGSVSTLTIQRTQQEDSAVYLCASSPRQGAAMGNEQFFGPGTRLTVL.